Presented here are 22 T cell receptor beta chains from one specimen sequenced in a study of CD8 T cells in ankylosing spondylitis. Study outcomes and limitations: One TCR beta motif, made up of roughly 8 highly homologous variants, appeared characteristic of ankylosing spondylitis blood.

Their specific antigens are unknown. TCRdb itself ran the 5' RACE reads through MiXCR, one entry per CDR3 protein. Of roughly 400,000 distinct CDR3 sequences listed, around 24% are singletons. The specimen was blood, either unsorted or a sorted T cell fraction (not recorded which). The receptors were gathered from a male donor with ankylosing spondylitis.

The gene calls are TRBV20-1 and TRBJ2-7; no clear D gene. The length of the CDR3 is 14 residues. Germline CDR1 reads DFQATT; CDR2 reads SNEGSKA (reference sequence). The germline V and J ends were trimmed by 1 base and 2 bases, with 12 bases remaining between them. The CDR3 nucleotides are TGCAGTGCTAGAGCGCCCCAAGCACCCTACGAGCAGTACTTC. Its protein product is CSARAPQAPYEQYF.

The chain recombines TRBV6-1 with TRBJ2-1, with 9 bases lining up with TRBD2. Per the germline V gene, CDR1 is MNHNS and CDR2 is SASEGT. CDR3 length equals 16 residues. The V and J ends lost 5 bases and 2 bases, in that order; junction bases with no gene match: 7. CDR3 DNA sequence: TGTGCCAGCAGTCCTGAGGGCGGGAGGGCCTACAATGAGCAGTTCTTC. It yields the protein CASSPEGGRAYNEQFF.

The gene calls are TRBV6-1 and TRBJ2-3; 13 positions match TRBD2. Looked up from germline, CDR1 is MNHNS and CDR2 is SASEGT. The CDR3 totals 16 residues. V trimming: 6 bases; J trimming: 4 bases; junction bases outside the gene matches: 7. The CDR3: CASRNRLAGGADTQYF. In DNA, the CDR3 is TGTGCCAGCAGAAACCGACTAGCGGGAGGTGCAGATACGCAGTATTTT.

The gene calls are TRBV9 and TRBJ2-5; D remains ambiguous. From germline, CDR1 is SGDLS and CDR2 YYNGEE. The CDR3 extends over 13 amino acids. V was cut by 3 bases and J by 5 bases, with 11 bases left in between. The CDR3 loop is CASSARGLETQYF. CDR3 DNA: TGTGCCAGCAGCGCCAGAGGCCTTGAGACCCAGTACTTC. Looking up the rest from reference TRBV9 and TRBJ2-5 gives the full variable domain: DSGVTQTPKHLITATGQRVTLRCSPRSGDLSVYWYQQSLDQGLQFLIQYYNGEERAKGNILERFSAQQFPDLHSELNLSSLELGDSALYFCASSARGLETQYFGPGTRLLVL.

This clonotype appeared a single time. V usage is TRBV20-1 and J usage is TRBJ2-7; TRBD2 aligns across 11 bases. The germline gives CDR1 DFQATT, CDR2 SNEGSKA (reference sequence). This CDR3 is built from 17 residues. With V trimmed by 1 base and J by 2 bases, 10 bases remained unmatched. For the CDR3, the DNA is TGCAGTGCTAGAGTTAGCGGGAGGGCCTCGGGTCCCTACGAGCAGTACTTC. This sequence encodes CSARVSGRASGPYEQYF.

The chain uses TRBV6-1 and TRBJ2-7; D may be TRBD1 (5 bases). CDR3 size: 13 residues. CDR1 and CDR2 from the germline V gene are MNHNS and SASEGT. Trimming removed 8 bases from V and 6 bases from J, with 17 bases in between. As DNA, the CDR3 is TGTGCCAGCGGCTCAAACTCGCAGGGCGAGCAGTACTTC. This codes for CASGSNSQGEQYF.

The rearrangement joins TRBV21-1 to TRBJ2-7; the table calls TRBD1, which could not be checked here. TRBV21-1 is a documented pseudogene. This CDR3 comprises 14 residues. The CDR3 protein is CASSPRDGYYEQYF. CDR3 nucleotides: TGTGCCAGCAGCCCCCGGGACGGATACTACGAGCAGTACTTC.

This sequence joins TRBV28 and TRBJ2-3, with D perhaps TRBD1 (6 bases). Germline CDR1 and CDR2: MDHEN and SYDVKM. V lost 9 bases and J 2 bases, leaving 12 bases between the germline ends. The CDR3 loop spans 13 amino acids. The CDR3 is CASGDISTDTQYF. CDR3 DNA: TGTGCCAGTGGGGACATATCCACAGATACGCAGTATTTT.

This chain links TRBV20-1 with TRBJ2-1; 11 bases line up with TRBD1. The germline V gene has CDR1 DFQATT and CDR2 SNEGSKA (reference sequence). Trimming at V came to 0 bases and at J to 0 bases, leaving 25 bases not matched to a gene. This CDR3 is built from 24 residues. CDR3 nucleotides: TGCAGTGCTAGAGATATAGCGGGGACAGGGGGATTGTTAGGGCCCTATAGCTCCTACAATGAGCAGTTCTTC. Encoded protein: CSARDIAGTGGLLGPYSSYNEQFF.

The chain employs TRBV20-1 and TRBJ1-5, with 9 bases matching TRBD1. The V and J ends lost 5 bases and 1 base, in that order; junction bases with no gene match: 9. Germline V gene data show CDR1 as DFQATT and CDR2 as SNEGSKA (reference sequence). The CDR3 has 16 residues. The CDR3 DNA is TGCAGTGCTCTTGACAGGGGGATAGTGAGCAATCAGCCCCAGCATTTT. It yields the protein CSALDRGIVSNQPQHF.

This clonotype was seen a few times. This chain links TRBV29-1 with TRBJ2-1; 13 bases map to TRBD2. V was pared by 7 bases and J by 4 bases, with 1 base of the junction left unmatched. The germline V gene has CDR1 SQVTM and CDR2 ANQGSEA. The length of the CDR3 is 13 residues. This chain's CDR3 is CSGLAGGYNEQFF. In DNA, the CDR3 is TGCAGCGGACTAGCGGGAGGTTACAATGAGCAGTTCTTC.

This clonotype was counted only a few times. The chain is built from TRBV20-1 and TRBJ1-1; D is perhaps TRBD1 (6 bases). The CDR3 covers 14 residues. The V gene's germline CDR1 is DFQATT and CDR2 SNEGSKA (reference sequence). The germline V and J ends were trimmed by 3 bases and 1 base, with 12 bases remaining between them. The CDR3 region is CSARPTGWNTEAFF. In DNA, the CDR3 is TGCAGTGCTAGGCCGACAGGATGGAACACTGAAGCTTTCTTT.

The chain has TRBV12-3 or TRBV12-4 and TRBJ2-1, with TRBD2 matching 7 bases. Germline trimming cut 6 bases from V and 1 base from J; bases unmatched to any gene: 9. This CDR3 is built from 16 residues. This chain's CDR3 is CASSFLSGASYNEQFF. In DNA form, the CDR3 reads TGTGCCAGCAGCTTCCTCAGCGGGGCTTCCTACAATGAGCAGTTCTTC.

Of note for this clonotype: This may come from a read error, since a much larger clone is one base off. The rearrangement uses TRBV4-2 and TRBJ2-3; TRBD2 aligns across 13 bases. The V segment lost 4 bases and the J segment 1 base; nucleotides outside the gene matches: 2. This CDR3 has 16 amino acids. Germline values: CDR1 LGHNA, CDR2 YNFKEQ. In nucleotides, the CDR3 is TGTGCCAGCAGCCCTGGGACTAGCGGGGGCACAGATACGCAGTATTTT. Its protein is CASSPGTSGGTDTQYF.

The gene calls are TRBV3-1 and TRBJ2-7; TRBD2 agrees at 10 bases. V lost 4 bases to trimming and J lost 4 bases; unmatched junction nucleotides: 7. CDR3 length: 15 residues. The germline CDR1 and CDR2 sequences are LGHDT and YNNKEL (reference sequence). For the CDR3, the DNA is TGTGCCAGCAGCCCATGGACTAGCGGCTTATACGAGCAGTACTTC. Its protein is CASSPWTSGLYEQYF.

The chain has TRBV6-1 and TRBJ2-7; TRBD1 matches at 8 bases. CDR3 size: 15 residues. Germline V gene data show CDR1 as MNHNS and CDR2 as SASEGT. After removal of 6 bases from V and 2 bases from J, the junction contained 9 bases not matched to a gene. CDR3 bases: TGTGCCAGCAGAACCAGGGGGCCTGGTACCTACGAGCAGTACTTC. This encodes CASRTRGPGTYEQYF.

The chain employs TRBV7-2 and TRBJ2-3; D is perhaps TRBD1 or TRBD2 (5 bases each). Trimming stripped 5 bases from V and 4 bases from J, with 16 bases between. CDR1 is SGHTA and CDR2 is FQGNSA in the germline V gene. This CDR3 spans 15 amino acids. CDR3 loop: CASSLRTGPSDTQYF. The CDR3 DNA sequence: TGTGCCAGCAGCCTACGTACGGGGCCATCAGATACGCAGTATTTT.

This clonotype was counted only a few times. V is TRBV29-1 and J is TRBJ2-2, with D possibly matching TRBD1 (6 bases). Per germline, CDR1 SQVTM and CDR2 ANQGSEA. V dropped 3 bases and J dropped 4 bases, with 9 bases sitting between them. This CDR3 spans 13 amino acids. The CDR3 protein is CSVDRGSTGELFF. The CDR3 region has the DNA TGCAGCGTTGACAGGGGAAGCACCGGGGAGCTGTTTTTT.

The chain recombines TRBV5-1 with TRBJ1-1, with TRBD1 as a possible D gene (5 bases). Trimming took off 6 bases at V and 0 bases at J, with 15 bases between the two ends. The V gene's germline CDR1 is SGHRS and CDR2 YFSETQ. The CDR3 consists of 15 residues. CDR3 DNA: TGCGCCAGCACCCAGGGCAGGAGTATGAACACTGAAGCTTTCTTT. Translated: CASTQGRSMNTEAFF.

The genes are TRBV7-8 and TRBJ2-1, with TRBD2 identical over 7 bases. The germline gives CDR1 SGHVS, CDR2 FQNEAQ. The CDR3 runs to 19 residues. Trimming at V came to 2 bases and at J to 0 bases, leaving 13 bases not matched to a gene. In nucleotides, the CDR3 is TGTGCCAGCAGCTTAAGGGCGGGAGTGGGATTGGACTCCTACAATGAGCAGTTCTTC. It is translated as CASSLRAGVGLDSYNEQFF.

The sample holds a few counts of this clonotype. The chain uses TRBV5-8 and TRBJ2-1, with 10 bases matching TRBD2. CDR3 length: 15 residues. Germline V gene data show CDR1 as SGHTS and CDR2 as YDEGEE. Trimming took 0 bases from V and 7 from J; bases not matched to a gene: 4. The DNA of the CDR3 is TGTGCCAGCAGCTTGGGTAGCGGGAGGCCGAATGAGCAGTTCTTC. It yields the protein CASSLGSGRPNEQFF.

The chain joins TRBV6-5 to TRBJ1-4, with 7 bases fitting TRBD1. The CDR3 runs 16 residues. V lost 0 bases, J lost 8 bases, and 9 bases stayed unmatched. The germline CDR1 and CDR2 sequences are MNHEY and SVGAGI. CDR3 DNA: TGTGCCAGCAGTTACTCGACGGGCAGGGGGGAGGAAAAACTGTTTTTT. Amino acid sequence: CASSYSTGRGEEKLFF.